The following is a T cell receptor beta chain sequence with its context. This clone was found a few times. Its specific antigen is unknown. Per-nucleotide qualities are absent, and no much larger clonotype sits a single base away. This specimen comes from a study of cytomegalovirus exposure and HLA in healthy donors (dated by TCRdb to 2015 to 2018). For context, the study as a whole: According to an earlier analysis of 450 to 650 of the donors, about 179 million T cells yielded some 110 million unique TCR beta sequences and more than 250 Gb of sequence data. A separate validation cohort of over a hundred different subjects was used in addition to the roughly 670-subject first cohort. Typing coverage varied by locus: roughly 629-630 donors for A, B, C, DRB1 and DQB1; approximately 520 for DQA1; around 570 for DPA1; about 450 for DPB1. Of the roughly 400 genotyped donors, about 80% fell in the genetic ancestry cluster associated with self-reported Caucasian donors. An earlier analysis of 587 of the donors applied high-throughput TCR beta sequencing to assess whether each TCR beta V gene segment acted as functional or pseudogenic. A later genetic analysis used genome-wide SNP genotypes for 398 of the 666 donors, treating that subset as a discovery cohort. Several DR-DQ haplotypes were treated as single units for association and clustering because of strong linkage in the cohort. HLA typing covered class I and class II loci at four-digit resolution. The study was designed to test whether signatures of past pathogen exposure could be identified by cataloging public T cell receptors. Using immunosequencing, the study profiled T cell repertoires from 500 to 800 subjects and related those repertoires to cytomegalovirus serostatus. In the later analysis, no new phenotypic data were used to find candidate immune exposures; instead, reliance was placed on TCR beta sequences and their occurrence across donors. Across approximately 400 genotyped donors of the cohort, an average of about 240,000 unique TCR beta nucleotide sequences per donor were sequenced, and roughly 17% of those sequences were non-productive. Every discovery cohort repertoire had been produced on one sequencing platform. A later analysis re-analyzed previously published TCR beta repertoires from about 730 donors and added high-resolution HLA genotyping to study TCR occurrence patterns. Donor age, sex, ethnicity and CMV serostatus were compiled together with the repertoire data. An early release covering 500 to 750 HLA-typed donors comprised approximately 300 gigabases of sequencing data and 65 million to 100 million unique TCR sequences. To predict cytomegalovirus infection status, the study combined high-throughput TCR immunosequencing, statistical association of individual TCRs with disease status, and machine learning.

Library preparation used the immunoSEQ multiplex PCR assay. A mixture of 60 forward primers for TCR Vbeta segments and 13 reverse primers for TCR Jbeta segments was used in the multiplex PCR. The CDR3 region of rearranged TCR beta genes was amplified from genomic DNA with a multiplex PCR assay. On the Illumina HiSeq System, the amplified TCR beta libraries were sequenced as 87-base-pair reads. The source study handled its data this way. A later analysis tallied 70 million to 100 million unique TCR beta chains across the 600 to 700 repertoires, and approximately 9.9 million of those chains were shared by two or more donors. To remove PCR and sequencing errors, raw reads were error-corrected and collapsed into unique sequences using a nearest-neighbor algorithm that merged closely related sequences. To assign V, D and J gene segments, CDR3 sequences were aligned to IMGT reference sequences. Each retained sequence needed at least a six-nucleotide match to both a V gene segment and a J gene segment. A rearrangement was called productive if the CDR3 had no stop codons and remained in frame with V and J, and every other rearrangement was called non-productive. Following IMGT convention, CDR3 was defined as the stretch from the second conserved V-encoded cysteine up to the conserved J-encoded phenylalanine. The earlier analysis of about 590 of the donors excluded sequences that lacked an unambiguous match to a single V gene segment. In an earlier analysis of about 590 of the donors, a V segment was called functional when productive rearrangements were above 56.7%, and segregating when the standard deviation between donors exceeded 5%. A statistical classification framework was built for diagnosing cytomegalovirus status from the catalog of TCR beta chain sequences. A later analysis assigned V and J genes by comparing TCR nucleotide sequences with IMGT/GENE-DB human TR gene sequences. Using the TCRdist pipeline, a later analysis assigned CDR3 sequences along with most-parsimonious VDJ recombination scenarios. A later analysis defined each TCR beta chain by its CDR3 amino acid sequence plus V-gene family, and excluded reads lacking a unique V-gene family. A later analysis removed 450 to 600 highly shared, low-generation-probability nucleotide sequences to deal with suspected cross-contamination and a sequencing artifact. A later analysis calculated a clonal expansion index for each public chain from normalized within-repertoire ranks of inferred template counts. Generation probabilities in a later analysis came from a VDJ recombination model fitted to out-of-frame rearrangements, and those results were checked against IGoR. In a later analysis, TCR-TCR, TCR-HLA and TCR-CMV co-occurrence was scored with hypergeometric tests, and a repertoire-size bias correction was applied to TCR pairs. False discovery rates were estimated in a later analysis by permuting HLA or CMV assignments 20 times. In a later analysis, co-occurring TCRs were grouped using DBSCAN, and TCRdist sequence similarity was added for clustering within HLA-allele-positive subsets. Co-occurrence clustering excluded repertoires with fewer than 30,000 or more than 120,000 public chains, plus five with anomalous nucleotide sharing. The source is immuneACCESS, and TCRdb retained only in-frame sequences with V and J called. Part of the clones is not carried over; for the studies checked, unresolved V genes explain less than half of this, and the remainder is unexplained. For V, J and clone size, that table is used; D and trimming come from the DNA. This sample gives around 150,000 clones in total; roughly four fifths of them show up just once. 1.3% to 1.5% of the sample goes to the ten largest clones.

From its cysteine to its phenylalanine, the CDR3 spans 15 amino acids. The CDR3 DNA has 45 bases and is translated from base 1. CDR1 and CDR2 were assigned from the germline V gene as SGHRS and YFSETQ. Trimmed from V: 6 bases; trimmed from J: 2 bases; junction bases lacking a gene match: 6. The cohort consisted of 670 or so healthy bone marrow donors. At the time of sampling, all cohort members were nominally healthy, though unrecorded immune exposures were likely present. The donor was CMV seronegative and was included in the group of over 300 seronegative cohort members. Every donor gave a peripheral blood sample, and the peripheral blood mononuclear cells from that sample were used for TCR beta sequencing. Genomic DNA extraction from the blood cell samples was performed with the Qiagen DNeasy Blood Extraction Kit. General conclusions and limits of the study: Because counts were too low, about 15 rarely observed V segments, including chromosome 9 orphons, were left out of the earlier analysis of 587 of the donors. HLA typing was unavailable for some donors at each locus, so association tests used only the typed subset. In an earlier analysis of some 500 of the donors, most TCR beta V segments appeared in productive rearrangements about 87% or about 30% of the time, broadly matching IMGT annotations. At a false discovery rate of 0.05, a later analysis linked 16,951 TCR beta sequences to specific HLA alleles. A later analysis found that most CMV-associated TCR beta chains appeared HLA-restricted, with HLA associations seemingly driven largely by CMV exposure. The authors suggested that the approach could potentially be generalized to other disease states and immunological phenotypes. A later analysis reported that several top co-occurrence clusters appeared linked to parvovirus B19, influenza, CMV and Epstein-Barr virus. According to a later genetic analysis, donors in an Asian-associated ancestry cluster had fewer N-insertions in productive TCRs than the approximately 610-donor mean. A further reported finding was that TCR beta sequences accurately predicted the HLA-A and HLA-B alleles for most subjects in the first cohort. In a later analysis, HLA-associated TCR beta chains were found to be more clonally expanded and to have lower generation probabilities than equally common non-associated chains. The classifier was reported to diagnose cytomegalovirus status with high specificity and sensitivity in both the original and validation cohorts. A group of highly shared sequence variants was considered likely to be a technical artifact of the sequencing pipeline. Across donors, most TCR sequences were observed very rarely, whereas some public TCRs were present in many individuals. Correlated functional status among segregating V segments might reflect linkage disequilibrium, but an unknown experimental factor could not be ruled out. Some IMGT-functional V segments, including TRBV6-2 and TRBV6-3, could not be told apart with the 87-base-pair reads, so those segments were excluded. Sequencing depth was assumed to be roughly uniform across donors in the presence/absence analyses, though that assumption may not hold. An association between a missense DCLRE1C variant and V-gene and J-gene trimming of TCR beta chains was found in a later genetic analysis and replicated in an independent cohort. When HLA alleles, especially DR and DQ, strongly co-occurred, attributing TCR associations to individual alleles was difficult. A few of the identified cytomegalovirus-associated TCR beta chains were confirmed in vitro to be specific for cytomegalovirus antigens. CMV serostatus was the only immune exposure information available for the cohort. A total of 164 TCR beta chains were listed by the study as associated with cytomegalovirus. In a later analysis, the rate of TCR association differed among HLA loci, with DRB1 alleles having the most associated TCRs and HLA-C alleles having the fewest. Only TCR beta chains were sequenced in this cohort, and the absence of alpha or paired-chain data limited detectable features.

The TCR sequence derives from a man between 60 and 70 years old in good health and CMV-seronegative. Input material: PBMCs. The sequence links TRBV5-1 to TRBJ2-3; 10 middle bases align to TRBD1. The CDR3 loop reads CASTSGTGVTDTQYF. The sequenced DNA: TGCGCCAGCACTTCGGGGACAGGGGTCACAGATACGCAGTATTTT.